This T cell receptor (beta chain) was observed in a study of identical twins' blood T cells. Under the authors' procedure: Per-library CDR3 reads ranged roughly 2 to 4 million; clonotypes, ~85,000 to ~500,000. Using its own MiXCR run on the 5' RACE reads, TCRdb lists one record per CDR3 protein. Here the V and J calls rest on TCRdb's processing, not on the authors' analysis. The top ten clones hold 6.1% of a sample with hundreds of thousands of distinct CDR3 sequences, roughly 28% of them seen once. This clonotype was picked up a small number of times. Its specificity is unknown. The three twin pairs were reared together, likely meeting the same infections. Trimming took 7 bases from V and 6 from J; bases not matched to a gene: 17. There are 15 residues in the CDR3. The germline CDR1 and CDR2 sequences are SQVTM and ANQGSEA. Points from the study as a whole: Twins shared more top CDR3 clonotypes than unrelated donors did.

The V call is TRBV29-1, the J call TRBJ1-2, with 7 bases aligning to TRBD1. The TCR sequence derives from a woman between 18 and 55 years old in good health. The specimen sequenced was PBMCs. DNA for the CDR3: TGCAGCGCCAAACGTGTCGGGGGAGGGACAGATGGCTACACCTTC. This translates into CSAKRVGGGTDGYTF.